This T cell receptor beta chain was identified during a study of cytomegalovirus exposure and HLA in healthy donors. Study details: Findings of an earlier analysis included some 120 million unique TCR beta sequences from roughly 180 million T cells. Genotyping showed 70% to 90% of approximately 430 donors falling in the Caucasian-associated ancestry cluster. Study results and limitations: Researchers catalogued 164 TCR beta chains as cytomegalovirus-associated.

From germline, CDR1 is SEHNR and CDR2 FQNEAQ (reference sequence). The CDR3 contains 14 residues. To note about this clone: Its antigen is not identified. One end of the junction varies from germline; a read error may be responsible.

13 Jbeta primers and 60 Vbeta primers were used for the PCR. Some clones are missing from TCRdb's copy, which holds only in-frame ones; the method was immunoSEQ multiplex PCR. The sample yields roughly 140,000 clones, about 75% seen once. This TCR came from a male donor in good health and CMV-seronegative. The sample consisted of PBMCs. The chain joins TRBV7-9 to TRBJ2-5, with 7 bases aligning to TRBD2. CDR3 in amino acids: CSSSPGLAEETQYF. CDR3 coding DNA: TGTTCCAGCAGCCCCGGGCTAGCGGAAGAGACCCAGTACTTC.